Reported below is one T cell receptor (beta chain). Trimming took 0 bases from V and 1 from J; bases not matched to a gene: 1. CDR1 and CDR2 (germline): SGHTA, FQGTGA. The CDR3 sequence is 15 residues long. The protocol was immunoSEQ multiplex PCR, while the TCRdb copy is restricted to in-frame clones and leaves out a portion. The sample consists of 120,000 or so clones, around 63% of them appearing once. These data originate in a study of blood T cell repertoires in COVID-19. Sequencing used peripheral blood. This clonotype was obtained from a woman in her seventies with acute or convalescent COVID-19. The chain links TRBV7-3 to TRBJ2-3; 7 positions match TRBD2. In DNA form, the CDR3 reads TGTGCCAGCAGCTTAACGGCGGGAGGCACAGATACGCAGTATTTT. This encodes CASSLTAGGTDTQYF.